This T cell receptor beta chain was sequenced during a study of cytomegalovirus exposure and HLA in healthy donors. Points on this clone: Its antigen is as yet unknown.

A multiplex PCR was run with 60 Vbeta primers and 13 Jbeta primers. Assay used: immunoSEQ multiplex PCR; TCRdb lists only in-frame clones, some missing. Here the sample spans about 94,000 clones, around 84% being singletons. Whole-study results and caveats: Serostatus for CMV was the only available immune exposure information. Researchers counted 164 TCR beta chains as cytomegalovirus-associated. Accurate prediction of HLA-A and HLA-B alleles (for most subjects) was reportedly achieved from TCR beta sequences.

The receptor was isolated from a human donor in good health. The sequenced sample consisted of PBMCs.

In nucleotides, the CDR3 is TGTGCCAGCGGGGCTGAGGCAGCCAAAAACATTCAGTACTTC. Translating gives CASGAEAAKNIQYF. The chain combines TRBV2 with TRBJ2-4; perhaps TRBD1 as D (5 bases). Germline V gives CDR1 SNHLY, CDR2 FYNNEI. CDR3 length equals 14 residues. The germline V and J ends were trimmed by 8 bases and 0 bases, with 11 bases remaining between them.